This TCR beta chain was documented in a study of regulatory T cells in long-lasting Graves disease listed by TCRdb under 2021. Concerning the study at large: Persistent Graves' disease was defined as persistently positive TSH receptor autoantibodies together with antithyroid drug treatment for over 5 years. This study used TCR sequencing and RNA sequencing of peripheral blood to compare persistent Graves' disease patients against newly diagnosed Graves' disease patients. The study was registered as a clinical trial and conducted in China. A total of some 35 samples underwent TCR sequencing, from about 13 patients with persistent Graves' disease and approximately 20 patients with newly diagnosed Graves' disease. In the clinical cohort, patients with persistent Graves' disease had used antithyroid drugs for an average of roughly 10 years. What the work shows at the level of the full study, not this receptor alone: Only the TCR beta chain was sequenced and analyzed. Persistent disease showed preferential use of TRBV28, TRBJ1-2 and TRBJ2-5, whereas newly diagnosed disease favored TRBV20-1 and TRBJ2-1. The authors noted that the small sample size was a limitation that may lower accuracy. Persistent patients shared more public clonotypes among themselves (more than 2,500) than newly diagnosed patients did (more than 850). Compared with newly diagnosed patients, patients with persistent Graves' disease had lower TCR Shannon entropy and fewer highly expanded clones, which suggests clonal expansion. Only peripheral blood was studied, because thyroid tissue, the primary lesion, was inaccessible.

At least ten counts were recorded for this clonotype. What antigen it recognizes has not been identified. There are no base qualities to consult, and no much larger clone falls within one base. From the germline V gene, CDR1 is KGHDR and CDR2 is SFDVKD. V is pared back by 4 bases and J by 4 bases, with 7 bases lying between the germline termini. Including cysteine and phenylalanine, the CDR3 has 13 amino acids. Only the CDR3 DNA stays, 39 bases, in frame from base 1. Library prep was done by multiplex PCR. Sequencer: Illumina HiSeq 4000. To build TCR beta libraries, CDR3 regions were amplified by Arm-PCR using iRepertoire HTBI primers. Before sequencing, the PCR products underwent gel purification. The authors processed their data as follows. A total of roughly 65 TRBV and more than twelve TRBJ segments were identified across samples and were used for gene usage analysis of CDR3 amino acid clonotypes. COPE and FqMerger were used to merge filtered high-quality paired reads into contigs. BLAST was used to align contigs to IMGT TRBV, TRBD and TRBJ reference genes, with CDR3 defined following IMGT. Any clonotype with a frequency above 0.1% was classified as a highly expanded clone. Shannon entropy served as the measure of repertoire diversity, while the Gini coefficient captured V-J evenness. Public clonotypes were defined as clonotypes shared by more than one individual. TCRdb itself trimmed the public reads at Q25 with fastp, ran MiXCR and retained productive beta chains. All rows with the same CDR3 protein become a single entry with the most common DNA and genes. The authors' filters were not applied to this entry. For this sample the table gives around 460,000 distinct CDR3 sequences, of which 20% to 25% were detected only once. Roughly 6.9% of the sample is held by the ten biggest clonotypes.

The meaning of the sample's time point label: persistent/refractory GD, antithyroid drugs over 5 years with positive TRAb. For both TCR sequencing and RNA sequencing, RNA was extracted from PBMCs using TRIzol. The diagnosis of Graves' disease was made according to American Thyroid Association guidelines. Recruitment of patients was carried out at an endocrinology department in Xi'an, China. From each patient, 7.5 to 10 milliliters of peripheral blood was collected into an EDTA anticoagulant tube. Ficoll Paque Plus density gradient separation was used to isolate PBMCs, and no additional T cell sorting was done. An Agilent 2100 Bioanalyzer and agarose gel were used to check RNA quality, while a NanoDrop 2000 measured RNA concentration.

This sequence originates from a female donor with Graves disease. Material: peripheral blood mononuclear cells (PBMCs), obtained when the disease was refractory, from a patient treated with antithyroid drugs. The chain employs TRBV24-1 and TRBJ1-5; the D gene cannot be resolved reliably. The CDR3 amino acid sequence is: CATSEGFNQPQHF. The DNA sequence is as follows: TGTGCCACCAGTGAAGGATTTAATCAGCCCCAGCATTTT.